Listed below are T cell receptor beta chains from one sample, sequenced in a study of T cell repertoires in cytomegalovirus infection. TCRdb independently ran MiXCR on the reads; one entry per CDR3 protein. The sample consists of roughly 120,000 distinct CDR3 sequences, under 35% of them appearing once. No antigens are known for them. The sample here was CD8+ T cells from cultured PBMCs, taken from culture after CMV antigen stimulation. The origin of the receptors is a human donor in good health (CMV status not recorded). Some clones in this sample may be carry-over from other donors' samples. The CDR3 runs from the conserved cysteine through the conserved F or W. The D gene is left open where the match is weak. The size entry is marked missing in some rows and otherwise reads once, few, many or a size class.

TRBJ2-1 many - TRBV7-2 TGTGCCAGCAGCTTATATCCGGGTTTGAATGAGCAGTTCTTC CASSLYPGLNEQFF
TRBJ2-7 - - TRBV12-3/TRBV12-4 TGTGCCAGCAGTTCTGTATTGGGGGGTGGGGAGCAGTACTTC CASSSVLGGGEQYF
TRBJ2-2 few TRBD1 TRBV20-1 TGCAGTGCTCTAAATACAGGGGGCACCGGGGAGCTGTTTTTT CSALNTGGTGELFF
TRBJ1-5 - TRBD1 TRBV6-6 TGTGCCAGCAGTCCGCACAGGGGGGGCAATCAGCCCCAGCATTTT CASSPHRGGNQPQHF
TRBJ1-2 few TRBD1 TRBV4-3 TGCGCCAGCAGCCAAGAGTGGAGGACAGGGAGATTTAACTATGGCTACACCTTC CASSQEWRTGRFNYGYTF
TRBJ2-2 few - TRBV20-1 TGCAGTGAGGCAGGTGCGAACACCGGGGAGCTGTTTTTT CSEAGANTGELFF
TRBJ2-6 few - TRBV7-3 TGTGCCAGCAGCTTAGTGGTATGGGACTCTGGGGCCAACGTCCTGACTTTC CASSLVVWDSGANVLTF
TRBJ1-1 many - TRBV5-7 TGTGCCAGCAGCACAACCACAGGACTCTCCCCCATAAACACTGAAGCTTTCTTT CASSTTTGLSPINTEAFF
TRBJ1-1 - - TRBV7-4 TGTGCCAGCAGCTCGCCCGCTGCGAACACTGAAGCTTTCTTT CASSSPAANTEAFF
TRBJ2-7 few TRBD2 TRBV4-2 TGTGCCAGCAGCGCATACTATAAGGGAAGCGGGGGCTCCTACGAGCAGTACTTC CASSAYYKGSGGSYEQYF
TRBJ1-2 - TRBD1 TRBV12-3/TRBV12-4 TGTGCCAGCAGTTTGGGACAGGTCTATGGCTACACCTTC CASSLGQVYGYTF
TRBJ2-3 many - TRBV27 TGTGCCAGCAGTCCGGGCCATTGGGCCGCAGATACGCAGTATTTT CASSPGHWAADTQYF
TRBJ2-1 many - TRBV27 TGTGCCAGCTCCCCGTTGGGGACGGGCAATGAGCAGTTCTTC CASSPLGTGNEQFF
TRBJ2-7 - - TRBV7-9 TGTGCCAGCAGCCACAGGACGGCCCCAGGGTACGAGCAGTACTTC CASSHRTAPGYEQYF
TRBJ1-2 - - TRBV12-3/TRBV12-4 TGTGCCAGCAGTTTATTCGGCGGAAACTATGGCTACACCTTC CASSLFGGNYGYTF
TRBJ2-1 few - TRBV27 TGTGCCAGCAGTCCCATCCCGGGAACATACAATGAGCAGTTCTTC CASSPIPGTYNEQFF
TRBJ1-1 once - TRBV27 TGTGCCAGCAGTTTGGCCAGTTCATCGGCTGAAGCTTTCTTT CASSLASSSAEAFF
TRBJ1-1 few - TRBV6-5 TGTGCCAGCAGTTACTCGACGGTCAGGGGTAACACTGAAGCTTTCTTT CASSYSTVRGNTEAFF
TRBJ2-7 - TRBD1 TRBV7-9 TGTGCCAGCAGCACTGGGACAGGGGACGAGCAGTACTTC CASSTGTGDEQYF
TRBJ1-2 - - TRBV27 TGTGCCAGCAGTTTAAACAGGGCGGGGGATGGCTACACCTTC CASSLNRAGDGYTF
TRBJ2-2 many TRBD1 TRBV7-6 TGTGCCAGCAGCACCGGGACAGGGAGCACCGGGGAGCTGTTTTTT CASSTGTGSTGELFF
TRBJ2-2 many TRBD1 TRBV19 TGTGCCAGTAGTGATACAGGGGCAGGCACCGGGGAGCTGTTTTTT CASSDTGAGTGELFF
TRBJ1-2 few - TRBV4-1 TGCGCCAGCAGCCATGGCCAGGCCGCTAACTATGGCTACACCTTC CASSHGQAANYGYTF
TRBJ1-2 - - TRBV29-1 TGCAGCGCCGAACCGTCCATGGACTATGGCTACACCTTC CSAEPSMDYGYTF
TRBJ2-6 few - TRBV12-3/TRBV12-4 TGTGCCAGCAGTTTAGCCCCTTCGTACGTGGGAGCGTCTGGGGCCAACGTCCTGACTTTC CASSLAPSYVGASGANVLTF
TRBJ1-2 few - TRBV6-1 TGTGCCAGCAGTGAAGACGGCCTAGTGGGGTTCTACACCTTC CASSEDGLVGFYTF
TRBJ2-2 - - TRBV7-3 TGTGCCAGCAGCCCCCATTTCCCCGGGGAGCTGTTTTTT CASSPHFPGELFF
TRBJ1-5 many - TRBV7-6 TGTGCCAGCAGCCCAAATTATAGCAATCAGCCCCAGCATTTT CASSPNYSNQPQHF
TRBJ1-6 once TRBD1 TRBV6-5 TGTGCCAGCAGTTACTCACTGACAGGGAATTCACCCCTCCACTTT CASSYSLTGNSPLHF
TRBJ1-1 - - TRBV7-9 TGTGCCAGCAGCTTTGGGGGCCCGAACACTGAAGCTTTCTTT CASSFGGPNTEAFF
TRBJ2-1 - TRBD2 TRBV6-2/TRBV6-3 TGTGCCAGCAGGCCCCTCGGGGGGGGGGCATACAATGAGCAGTTCTTC CASRPLGGGAYNEQFF
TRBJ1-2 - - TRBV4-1 TGCGCCAGCAGCCAAGACGGGGTCCGCCTAATTAACTATGGCTACACCTTC CASSQDGVRLINYGYTF
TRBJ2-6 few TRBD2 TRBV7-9 TGTGCCAGCAGCATCTCGGGGGGGGTAGGGGAAGTATCTGGGGCCAACGTCCTGACTTTC CASSISGGVGEVSGANVLTF
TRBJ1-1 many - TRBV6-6 TGTGCCAGTCACATAGAATCCTATCTGAACACTGAAGCTTTCTTT CASHIESYLNTEAFF
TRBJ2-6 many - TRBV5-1 TGCGCCAGCAGCTTGGTCGGCCGATACTCTGGGGCCAACGTCCTGACTTTC CASSLVGRYSGANVLTF
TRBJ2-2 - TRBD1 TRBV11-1 TGTGCCAGCAGATGGGGGACAGAAACCGGGGAGCTGTTTTTT CASRWGTETGELFF
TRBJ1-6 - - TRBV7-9 TGTGCCAGCAGCTCTCACGACCTCCGGGGGGCTGCTTCACCCCTCCACTTT CASSSHDLRGAASPLHF
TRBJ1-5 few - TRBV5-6 TGTGCCAGCAGCAAGGAGTATAGCAATCAGCCCCAGCATTTT CASSKEYSNQPQHF
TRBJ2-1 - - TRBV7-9 TGTGCCAGCAGCTTAAGGCCATTTGGCAGGGGGAGGGATGAGCAGTTCTTC CASSLRPFGRGRDEQFF
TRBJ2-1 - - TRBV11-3 TGTGCCAGCAGCTTAAGTTGGGGGGCGAATGAGCAGTTCTTC CASSLSWGANEQFF
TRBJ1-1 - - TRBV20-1 TGCAGTGCTAGAGATCATGGGGTAACGAACACTGAAGCTTTCTTT CSARDHGVTNTEAFF
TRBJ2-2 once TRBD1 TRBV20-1 TGCAGTGCTAGAGAGACAGGGGGCACCGGGGAGCTGTTTTTT CSARETGGTGELFF
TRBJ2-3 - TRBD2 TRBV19 TGTGCCAGTAGTAATATCCCCCCAAGCGGGGGGGTAGATACGCAGTATTTT CASSNIPPSGGVDTQYF
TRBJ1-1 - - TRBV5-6 TGTGCCAGCAGCGAATTAATGAACACTGAAGCTTTCTTT CASSELMNTEAFF
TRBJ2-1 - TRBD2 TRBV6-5 TGTGCCAGCAGTTACTCGCGGCGGGGGGGCCTCAATGAGCAGTTCTTC CASSYSRRGGLNEQFF
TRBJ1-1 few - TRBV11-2 TGTGCCAGCAGCTCGTTACAGGGCAACACTGAAGCTTTCTTT CASSSLQGNTEAFF
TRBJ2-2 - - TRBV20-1 TGCAGTGCTAGAGGTGACACCACCGTCAACACCGGGGAGCTGTTTTTT CSARGDTTVNTGELFF
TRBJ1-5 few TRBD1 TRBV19 TGTGCCAGTAGAACAGGGACAGATAGCAATCAGCCCCAGCATTTT CASRTGTDSNQPQHF
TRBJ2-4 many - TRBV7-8 TGTGCCAGCAGCCCCCGCATACCCGGGCTAGCCAAAAACATTCAGTACTTC CASSPRIPGLAKNIQYF
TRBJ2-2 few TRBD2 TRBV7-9 TGTGCCAGCAGCGAGCTGACTAGCGGGGGGCCACGAAACACCGGGGAGCTGTTTTTT CASSELTSGGPRNTGELFF
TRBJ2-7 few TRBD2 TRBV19 TGTGCCAGTAGTCCGGGGACTAGCGGATTTGAGCAGTACTTC CASSPGTSGFEQYF
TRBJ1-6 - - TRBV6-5 TGTGCCAGCAGTTACGATCGGGCCAGGGCACCCCTCCACTTT CASSYDRARAPLHF
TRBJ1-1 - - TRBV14 TGTGCCAGCAGCCAAGACCCCCTCGTGACAGGTTATTACATGAACACTGAAGCTTTCTTT CASSQDPLVTGYYMNTEAFF
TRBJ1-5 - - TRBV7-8 TGTGCCAGCAGCTTAGCAGGGCGGGAGCCCCAGCATTTT CASSLAGREPQHF